This T cell receptor (beta chain) was captured in a study of blood T cell dynamics during melanoma immunotherapy. Study-level background: Standard first-line treatment here was pembrolizumab or nivolumab plus ipilimumab in metastatic melanoma.

Clones were read by immunoSEQ multiplex PCR, and TCRdb kept only the in-frame ones, dropping some. The sample shows approximately 13,000 clones, approximately 84% of them seen only once. This clone was recorded a few times. Its matching antigen is unknown. Notes on the study in general: It remained unknown if the driving T cell clones were melanoma-specific.

This CDR3 is 13 amino acids long. Per germline, CDR1 SQVTM and CDR2 ANQGSEA. The germline V and J ends were trimmed by 5 bases and 5 bases, with 13 bases remaining between them. The time point is: pre-treatment baseline. Blood was drawn before treatment and at week 3 after checkpoint blockade. The clonotype comes from a human donor with melanoma. This specimen consisted of blood, obtained from a patient treated with checkpoint blockade. The chain couples TRBV29-1 to TRBJ1-5; no clear D. CDR3: CSVTENRDQPQHF. Written as DNA, the CDR3 is TGCAGCGTTACAGAGAACAGAGATCAGCCCCAGCATTTT.